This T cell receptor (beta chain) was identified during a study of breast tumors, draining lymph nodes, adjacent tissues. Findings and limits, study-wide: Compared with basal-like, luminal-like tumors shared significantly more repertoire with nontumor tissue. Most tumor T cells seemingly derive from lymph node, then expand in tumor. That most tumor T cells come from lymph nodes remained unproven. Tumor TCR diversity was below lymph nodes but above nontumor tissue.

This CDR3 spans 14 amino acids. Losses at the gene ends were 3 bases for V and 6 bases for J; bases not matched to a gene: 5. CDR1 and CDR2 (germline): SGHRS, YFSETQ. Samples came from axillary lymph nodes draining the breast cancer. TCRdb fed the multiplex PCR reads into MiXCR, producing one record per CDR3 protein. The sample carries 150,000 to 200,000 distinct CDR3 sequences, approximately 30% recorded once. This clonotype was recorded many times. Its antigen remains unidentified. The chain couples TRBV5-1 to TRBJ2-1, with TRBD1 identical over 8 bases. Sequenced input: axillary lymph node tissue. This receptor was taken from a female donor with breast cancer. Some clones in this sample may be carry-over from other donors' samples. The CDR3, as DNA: TGCGCCAGCAGCTCTGGACAGGGTGGCAATGAGCAGTTCTTC. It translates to CASSSGQGGNEQFF.